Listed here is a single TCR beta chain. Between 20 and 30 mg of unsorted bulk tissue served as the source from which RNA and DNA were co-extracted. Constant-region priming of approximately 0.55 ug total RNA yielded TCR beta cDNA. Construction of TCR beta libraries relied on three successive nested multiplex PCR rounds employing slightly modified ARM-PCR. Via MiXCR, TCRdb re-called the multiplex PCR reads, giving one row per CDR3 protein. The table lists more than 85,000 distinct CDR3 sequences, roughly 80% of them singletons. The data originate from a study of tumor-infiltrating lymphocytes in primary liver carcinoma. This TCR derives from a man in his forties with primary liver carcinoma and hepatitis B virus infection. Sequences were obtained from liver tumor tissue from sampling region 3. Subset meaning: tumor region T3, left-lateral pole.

The CDR3 DNA follows: TGTGCCAGCATCCCTTACCTTAGTGGAGGCTACAATGAGCAGTTCTTC. Amino acids: CASIPYLSGGYNEQFF. The chain combines TRBV6-1 with TRBJ2-1, with a possible D match to TRBD2 (5 bases). With 7 bases removed from V and 3 bases from J, the gap between germline ends came to 19 bases. The CDR3 extends over 16 amino acids. Germline V gene data show CDR1 as MNHNS and CDR2 as SASEGT.